The 20 T cell receptor beta chains below all came from one sample that was sequenced in a study of identical twins. TCRdb fed the 5' RACE reads into MiXCR, producing one record per CDR3 protein. Among approximately 700,000 distinct CDR3 sequences, 18% were seen once, and the ten largest hold over 10%. The sample was also linked to a second study, of T cells expressing NK-cell markers.

Sequenced: PBMCs. The source is a woman under 30 in good health.

The chain couples TRBV6-2 or TRBV6-3 to TRBJ2-1, with D possibly being TRBD2 (6 bases). CDR1 is MNHEY and CDR2 is SVGEGT in the germline V gene. V was clipped by 5 bases and J by 4 bases, with 12 bases between them. The CDR3 extends over 14 amino acids. CDR3 sequence (DNA): TGTGCCAGCAGTAAACTAGGAGGGTACAATGAGCAGTTCTTC. This encodes CASSKLGGYNEQFF.

The chain employs TRBV5-8 and TRBJ2-4, with 12 bases fitting TRBD1. V shed 4 bases, J shed 6 bases, and the junction held 2 bases outside the gene matches. Germline values: CDR1 SGHTS, CDR2 YDEGEE. The CDR3 length is 14 residues. The CDR3 loop is CASSGTGGTNIQYF. DNA of the CDR3: TGTGCCAGCAGCGGGACAGGGGGCACAAACATTCAGTACTTC.

This clonotype was seen ten or more times. The chain uses TRBV12-3 or TRBV12-4 and TRBJ1-5; possible D gene TRBD1, 5 bases. The CDR3 contains 13 residues. Trimming left V 3 bases short and J 6 bases short, with 9 bases between. CDR3 protein: CASSFGQGQPQHF. CDR3 DNA: TGTGCCAGCAGTTTCGGGCAGGGTCAGCCCCAGCATTTT.

This clonotype has more than one count but fewer than ten. V gene TRBV5-1 combines with J gene TRBJ2-1, with 8 bases that match TRBD2. CDR3 length: 14 residues. The germline CDR1 and CDR2 sequences are SGHRS and YFSETQ. J gave up 5 bases and V 4 bases, and 5 bases lay outside the gene matches. The CDR3 DNA follows: TGCGCCAGCAGCATCGGGGGGGCCGACAATGAGCAGTTCTTC. Translated: CASSIGGADNEQFF.

The rearrangement joins TRBV7-9 to TRBJ2-7; D remains ambiguous. V lost 1 base, J lost 5 bases, and 12 bases lay in between. The CDR3 has 14 amino acids. Germline CDR1 SEHNR, CDR2 FQNEAQ (reference sequence). The CDR3 nucleotides are TGTGCCAGCAGCTTAGGGACCGTTACCCACGAGCAGTACTTC. It specifies CASSLGTVTHEQYF.

CDR3 nucleotide sequence: TGTGCCAGCAGCTTAGAGGGCGGGAGGGCCTACGAGCAGTACTTC. It yields the protein CASSLEGGRAYEQYF. This chain uses TRBV7-2 with TRBJ2-7, with 9 bases matching TRBD2. Germline V gives CDR1 SGHTA, CDR2 FQGNSA. The trim removed 1 base at V and 2 bases at J, leaving 3 bases unmatched. There are 15 residues in the CDR3.

The sample holds a few counts of this clonotype. The V gene is TRBV20-1, the J gene TRBJ2-2, with D unclear. The CDR3 contains 12 residues. V was pared by 3 bases and J by 3 bases, with 5 bases between. CDR1 and CDR2 (germline): DFQATT, SNEGSKA (reference sequence). CDR3 in DNA: TGCAGTGCTAGGGTCCACACCGGGGAGCTGTTTTTT. As protein: CSARVHTGELFF.

The table lists this clonotype with a few counts. The chain links TRBV5-1 to TRBJ2-1; the D gene could be TRBD1 or TRBD2 (5 bases each). The CDR3 consists of 13 residues. Germline CDR1 reads SGHRS; CDR2 reads YFSETQ. The ends were cut back, 5 bases at V and 5 bases at J, with 11 bases in the middle. CDR3 in amino acids: CASRPGANNEQFF. In nucleotides, the CDR3 is TGCGCCAGCAGACCCGGGGCAAACAATGAGCAGTTCTTC.

The table lists this clonotype with a few counts. V gene TRBV12-3 or TRBV12-4 combines with J gene TRBJ2-3, with 7 bases identical to TRBD2. Trimming at V came to 7 bases and at J to 2 bases, leaving 3 bases not matched to a gene. The CDR3 loop spans 13 amino acids. The CDR3 reads CASTGTNTDTQYF. The CDR3 DNA follows: TGTGCCAGCACCGGGACTAACACAGATACGCAGTATTTT.

The rearrangement links TRBV12-3 or TRBV12-4 to TRBJ1-4; 7 bases agree with TRBD1. This CDR3 is built from 15 residues. J was trimmed by 4 bases and V by 7 bases; bases with no gene match: 9. CDR3 sequence: CASTSMGQHNEKLFF. CDR3 in DNA: TGTGCCAGCACTTCCATGGGACAGCATAATGAAAAACTGTTTTTT.

The chain carries TRBV20-1 and TRBJ2-7; tentatively, D is TRBD2 (6 bases). Germline-derived CDR1 and CDR2 are DFQATT and SNEGSKA (reference sequence). The V end was cut by 5 bases, the J end by 3 bases, with 11 bases between. The CDR3 has 12 residues. The CDR3 DNA sequence: TGCAGTGCTCGGCGGGACGGCTACGAGCAGTACTTC. Its translation: CSARRDGYEQYF.

This clonotype has more than one count but fewer than ten. This chain links TRBV2 with TRBJ2-7; D remains ambiguous. The V gene's germline CDR1 is SNHLY and CDR2 FYNNEI. There are 15 residues in the CDR3. Trimming pared 3 bases from V and 1 base from J, leaving 13 bases between. CDR3 protein: CASSDPGDHSYEQYF. DNA for the CDR3: TGTGCCAGCAGTGATCCAGGAGACCATTCCTACGAGCAGTACTTC.

The chain combines TRBV30 with TRBJ2-1, with unresolved D. Trimming removed 3 bases from V and 7 bases from J, with 7 bases in between. Per the germline V gene, CDR1 is GTSNPN and CDR2 is SVGIG (reference sequence). The CDR3 totals 11 residues. The DNA for the CDR3 is TGTGCCTGGAGCGTAGCAAATGAGCAGTTCTTC. Translation gives CAWSVANEQFF.

This chain connects TRBV7-2 to TRBJ1-2; 7 nucleotides align to TRBD1. The trim removed 5 bases at V and 8 bases at J, leaving 11 bases unmatched. The germline V gene has CDR1 SGHTA and CDR2 FQGNSA. CDR3 length: 14 residues. The CDR3 nucleotides are TGTGCCAGCAGCCAATACCGCACAGGGGAAGGCTACACCTTC. Residues: CASSQYRTGEGYTF. Complete variable domain (other parts from reference TRBV7-2 and TRBJ1-2): GAGVSQSPSNKVTEKGKDVELRCDPISGHTALYWYRQSLGQGLEFLIYFQGNSAPDKSGLPSDRFSAERTGGSVSTLTIQRTQQEDSAVYLCASSQYRTGEGYTFGSGTRLTVV.

This clonotype was picked up a small number of times. This chain connects TRBV7-2 to TRBJ2-7; D is possibly TRBD2 (6 bases). Trimming shortened V by 6 bases and J by 3 bases, and 15 bases separated the two germline ends. From germline, CDR1 is SGHTA and CDR2 FQGNSA. The CDR3 sequence is 14 residues long. CDR3 amino acids: CASRRAGRSYEQYF. As DNA, the CDR3 is TGTGCCAGCAGACGAGCGGGCCGCAGCTACGAGCAGTACTTC.

The chain combines TRBV12-3 or TRBV12-4 with TRBJ1-2; no firm D call. Between the trimmed V and J ends, which lost 2 bases and 5 bases, there was a span of 12 bases. The CDR3 loop spans 14 amino acids. CDR3 DNA sequence: TGTGCCAGCAGTTTACTACCGCTCTCGTATGGCTACACCTTC. It encodes CASSLLPLSYGYTF.

This clonotype was recorded a few times. The chain's CDR3 is CASSPAGYYEQYF. The CDR3 region has the DNA TGCGCCAGCAGCCCTGCAGGCTACTACGAGCAGTACTTC. The rearrangement uses TRBV5-1 and TRBJ2-7, with D unclear. CDR3 size: 13 residues. V lost 4 bases, J lost 3 bases, and 11 bases lay in between. Germline V gene data show CDR1 as SGHRS and CDR2 as YFSETQ.

This clonotype was seen a few times. The chain carries TRBV20-1 and TRBJ2-3; D may be TRBD1 or TRBD2 (6 bases each). Germline V gene sequence: CDR1 DFQATT, CDR2 SNEGSKA (reference sequence). The CDR3 totals 14 residues. V shed 0 bases and J shed 3 bases, with 10 bases lying between them. The CDR3 DNA follows: TGCAGTGCTAGAGATCTAGGGGGGACAGATACGCAGTATTTT. Amino acid sequence: CSARDLGGTDTQYF.

The chain is built from TRBV5-1 and TRBJ2-1, with D possibly being TRBD1 (5 bases). Germline V CDR1 and CDR2: SGHRS, YFSETQ. This CDR3 is 17 amino acids long. The V and J ends lost 1 base and 0 bases respectively, with 14 bases between them. CDR3 amino acids: CASSLLVARGSYNEQFF. Written as DNA, the CDR3 is TGCGCCAGCAGCTTGTTGGTCGCTAGGGGCTCCTACAATGAGCAGTTCTTC.

Ten or more counts support this clonotype. V gene TRBV5-1 combines with J gene TRBJ2-1, with TRBD2 matching over 10 bases. CDR3 length: 13 residues. V lost 3 bases and J lost 6; bases outside the gene matches: 0. Germline loops: CDR1 SGHRS, CDR2 YFSETQ. Here the CDR3 DNA reads TGCGCCAGCAGCTCTAGCGGGGGCAATGAGCAGTTCTTC. It codes for CASSSSGGNEQFF.